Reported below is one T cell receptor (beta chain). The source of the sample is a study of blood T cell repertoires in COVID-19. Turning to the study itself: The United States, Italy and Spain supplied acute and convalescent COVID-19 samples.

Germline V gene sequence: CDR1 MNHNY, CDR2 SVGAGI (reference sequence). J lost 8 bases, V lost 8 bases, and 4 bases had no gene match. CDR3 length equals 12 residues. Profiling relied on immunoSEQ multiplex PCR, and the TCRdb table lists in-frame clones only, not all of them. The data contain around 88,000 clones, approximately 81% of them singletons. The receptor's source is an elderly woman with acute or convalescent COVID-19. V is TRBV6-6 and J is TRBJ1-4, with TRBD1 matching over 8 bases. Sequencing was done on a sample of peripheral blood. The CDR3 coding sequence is TGTGCCAGCGGACAGGGAGGAGAAAAACTGTTTTTT. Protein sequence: CASGQGGEKLFF.